This TCR beta chain stems from a study of cytomegalovirus exposure and HLA in healthy donors. The CDR3 loop spans 18 amino acids. Germline V gives CDR1 LNHDA, CDR2 SQIVND (reference sequence). Losses at the gene ends were 6 bases for V and 0 bases for J; bases not matched to a gene: 14. The method was immunoSEQ multiplex PCR; TCRdb's version includes in-frame clones alone and lacks a portion of them. The table includes about 240,000 clones, around 86% detected once. This TCR came from a woman in her twenties or thirties in good health and CMV-seropositive. The rearrangement links TRBV19 to TRBJ1-1; TRBD1 agrees at 9 bases. The sequenced sample consisted of PBMCs. The CDR3 bases are TGTGCCAGTAGCCCCTGGACAGGGGAGAGCGGGTTGAACACTGAAGCTTTCTTT. Its protein product is CASSPWTGESGLNTEAFF.